These T cell receptor beta chains were read from a single sample in a study of HIV-infected children after antiretroviral therapy interruption. TCRdb redid the calling of the 3' RACE reads with MiXCR, one entry per CDR3 protein. The table includes approximately 89,000 distinct CDR3 sequences, roughly 6.4% detected once. The sample consisted of CD45RA+ CD4+ T cells from PBMCs, pooled from several time points, taken from a donor given antiretroviral therapy, either interrupted or continuous. Receptors were obtained from a pool of human donors with HIV. The CDR3 runs from the conserved cysteine through the conserved F or W. Each record gives: D gene, J gene, V gene, clone size, CDR3 protein, CDR3 DNA. The D gene is left open where the match is weak. The listing skips clone size in some rows; elsewhere it reads once, few, many or a size class.

D: NA; J: TRBJ1-1; V: TRBV7-9; size: many; CDR3: CASSFGRANTEAFF; DNA: TGTGCCAGCAGCTTCGGCAGGGCGAACACTGAAGCTTTCTTT
D: NA; J: TRBJ2-7; V: TRBV7-2; size: many; CDR3: CASSLSNGRYEQYF; DNA: TGTGCCAGCAGCCTCTCTAACGGGCGGTACGAGCAGTACTTC
D: NA; J: TRBJ2-3; V: TRBV7-2; size: many; CDR3: CASSPFRETDTQYF; DNA: TGTGCCAGCAGCCCGTTTCGAGAGACAGATACGCAGTATTTT
D: NA; J: TRBJ2-2; V: TRBV3-1; size: few; CDR3: CASRPSGRGGELFF; DNA: TGTGCCAGCAGACCCTCCGGCCGGGGCGGGGAGCTGTTTTTT
D: TRBD1; J: TRBJ2-2; V: TRBV12-3/TRBV12-4; size: few; CDR3: CASLHLQGANTGELFF; DNA: TGTGCCAGCCTACACCTGCAGGGGGCGAACACCGGGGAGCTGTTTTTT
D: TRBD2; J: TRBJ2-7; V: TRBV20-1; size: medium-sized; CDR3: CSARGLAGVLSEQYF; DNA: TGCAGTGCTAGAGGACTAGCGGGAGTCCTATCCGAGCAGTACTTC
D: NA; J: TRBJ1-5; V: TRBV5-1; size: many; CDR3: CASSFEAGQPQHF; DNA: TGCGCCAGCAGCTTTGAGGCTGGACAGCCCCAGCATTTT
D: NA; J: TRBJ2-7; V: TRBV10-3; size: NA; CDR3: CAISFKGTTHF; DNA: TGTGCCATCAGTTTTAAGGGGACAACGCACTTC
D: NA; J: TRBJ1-1; V: TRBV29-1; size: many; CDR3: CSVAHLIRNTEAFF; DNA: TGCAGCGTTGCCCACTTAATCAGGAACACTGAAGCTTTCTTT
D: NA; J: TRBJ1-5; V: TRBV20-1; size: many; CDR3: CSAREGYSNQPQHF; DNA: TGCAGTGCTAGAGAGGGGTATAGCAATCAGCCCCAGCATTTT
D: NA; J: TRBJ2-7; V: TRBV5-1; size: NA; CDR3: CASSSRDRGYEQYF; DNA: TGCGCCAGCAGCTCGCGGGACAGAGGATACGAGCAGTACTTC
D: NA; J: TRBJ1-2; V: TRBV28; size: many; CDR3: CASTERAVVGYTF; DNA: TGTGCCAGCACCGAACGGGCCGTGGTCGGCTACACCTTC
D: TRBD2; J: TRBJ2-1; V: TRBV12-3/TRBV12-4; size: few; CDR3: CASSPSGLTSSYNEQFF; DNA: TGTGCCAGCAGTCCCTCGGGACTAACGAGCTCCTACAATGAGCAGTTCTTC
D: NA; J: TRBJ2-2; V: TRBV29-1; size: few; CDR3: CSVLRGSTGELFF; DNA: TGCAGCGTTCTACGGGGGTCCACCGGGGAGCTGTTTTTT
D: NA; J: TRBJ2-3; V: TRBV7-2; size: many; CDR3: CASSSRGRDTDTQYF; DNA: TGTGCCAGCAGCTCCCGGGGGCGGGACACAGATACGCAGTATTTT
D: NA; J: TRBJ2-4; V: TRBV28; size: many; CDR3: CASSSTQVGDIQYF; DNA: TGTGCCAGCAGTTCGACCCAAGTGGGGGACATTCAGTACTTC
D: NA; J: TRBJ2-4; V: TRBV20-1; size: few; CDR3: CSAADFVGKNIQYF; DNA: TGCAGTGCTGCAGACTTCGTGGGCAAAAACATTCAGTACTTC
D: NA; J: TRBJ1-3; V: TRBV7-2; size: medium-sized; CDR3: CASSVTGLNTIYF; DNA: TGTGCCAGCAGCGTTACAGGGTTGAACACCATATATTTT
D: NA; J: TRBJ1-1; V: TRBV20-1; size: many; CDR3: CSWGSQGITEAFF; DNA: TGCAGTTGGGGAAGCCAGGGGATAACTGAAGCTTTCTTT
D: NA; J: TRBJ1-6; V: TRBV7-9; size: few; CDR3: CASSALEGTLHF; DNA: TGTGCCAGCAGCGCCTTGGAGGGAACCCTCCACTTT
D: NA; J: TRBJ2-6; V: TRBV2; size: many; CDR3: CASSDEAFTGANVLTF; DNA: TGTGCCAGCAGTGACGAGGCCTTCACCGGGGCCAACGTCCTGACTTTC
D: TRBD2; J: TRBJ2-1; V: TRBV7-2; size: many; CDR3: CASSLASGGGYNEQFF; DNA: TGTGCCAGCAGCTTAGCCTCGGGCGGGGGTTACAATGAGCAGTTCTTC
D: TRBD1; J: TRBJ1-1; V: TRBV2; size: many; CDR3: CASSRQGKNTEAFF; DNA: TGTGCCAGCAGCCGACAGGGAAAGAACACTGAAGCTTTCTTT
D: NA; J: TRBJ2-3; V: TRBV7-3; size: many; CDR3: CASSSTTDTQYF; DNA: TGTGCCAGCAGTTCCACCACAGATACGCAGTATTTT
D: NA; J: TRBJ1-5; V: TRBV7-2; size: many; CDR3: CASSLGGDQPQHF; DNA: TGTGCCAGCAGCTTAGGGGGGGATCAGCCCCAGCATTTT
D: TRBD2; J: TRBJ2-1; V: TRBV5-4; size: many; CDR3: CASSLEAGGLGEQFF; DNA: TGTGCCAGCAGCTTGGAAGCGGGGGGGCTTGGTGAGCAGTTCTTC
D: NA; J: TRBJ2-5; V: TRBV12-3/TRBV12-4; size: many; CDR3: CASTLGAQETQYF; DNA: TGTGCCAGCACGCTTGGGGCCCAAGAGACCCAGTACTTC
D: NA; J: TRBJ2-7; V: TRBV30; size: few; CDR3: CAWGQPVRDYEQYF; DNA: TGTGCCTGGGGTCAGCCGGTCAGAGACTACGAGCAGTACTTC
D: NA; J: TRBJ1-2; V: TRBV7-9; size: many; CDR3: CASSPQPDYGYTF; DNA: TGTGCCAGCAGCCCCCAGCCGGACTATGGCTACACCTTC
D: NA; J: TRBJ2-6; V: TRBV29-1; size: many; CDR3: CSVEGAYSGANVLTF; DNA: TGCAGCGTTGAGGGGGCATACTCTGGGGCCAACGTCCTGACTTTC